What follows are 21 T cell receptor beta chains derived from one specimen sequenced in a study of breast tumors, draining lymph nodes, adjacent tissues. TCRdb ran MiXCR on the multiplex PCR reads and lists one entry per CDR3 protein. The table lists about 200,000 distinct CDR3 sequences, roughly 31% of them singletons. Breast cancer patients provided tissue from their axillary draining lymph nodes. Sample: axillary lymph node tissue. These receptors all stem from a female donor with breast cancer. Some clones in this sample may be carry-over from other donors' samples.

This clonotype was counted many times. The chain carries TRBV6-2 or TRBV6-3 and TRBJ2-5, with TRBD1 matching 7 bases. The J segment lost 5 bases and the V segment lost 5 bases, leaving 5 bases of the junction unmatched. Germline V lookup: CDR1 MNHEY, CDR2 SVGEGT. The CDR3 totals 13 residues. CDR3 in amino acids: CASSEQGRETQYF. Written as DNA, the CDR3 is TGTGCCAGCAGTGAACAGGGGCGGGAGACCCAGTACTTC.

This clonotype was seen once. This chain uses TRBV2 with TRBJ1-5; D is unresolved. CDR3 length: 9 residues. Germline V gene sequence: CDR1 SNHLY, CDR2 FYNNEI. V lost 7 bases and J lost 13, with 8 bases in between. The CDR3 here is CASTPGQHF. The CDR3 region has the DNA TGTGCCAGCACCCCGGGACAGCATTTT.

This clonotype has at least ten counts. V gene TRBV3-1 combines with J gene TRBJ1-6, with a tentative D call TRBD1 (5 bases). From germline, CDR1 is LGHDT and CDR2 YNNKEL (reference sequence). Trimming took off 4 bases at V and 17 bases at J, with 12 bases between the two ends. The CDR3 has 11 amino acids. CDR3 in amino acids: CASSPGVGFHF. CDR3 nucleotide sequence: TGTGCCAGCAGCCCGGGGGTCGGCTTCCACTTT.

The gene calls are TRBV25-1 and TRBJ1-2; TRBD1 agrees at 10 bases. The trim removed 4 bases at V and 4 bases at J, leaving 12 bases unmatched. The CDR3 contains 17 residues. In germline, CDR1 is MGHDK, CDR2 SYGVNS. The CDR3 region has the DNA TGTGCCAGCAGTGGGGCCCGGGACAGGGGCATGAGCTATGGCTACACCTTC. Its translation is CASSGARDRGMSYGYTF.

This clonotype was recorded once. With a much larger clone just one base away, this may be a read error. J is TRBJ1-4 and V is TRBV30; D is ambiguous. V lost 2 bases, J lost 8 bases, and 6 bases lay in between. The CDR3 contains 11 residues. CDR1 GTSNPN and CDR2 SVGIG come from the germline V gene (reference sequence). CDR3 in DNA: TGTGCCTGGAGTACCGGAGAAAAACTGTTTTTT. Translation gives CAWSTGEKLFF. The variable domain in full, with the rest retrieved from reference TRBV30 and TRBJ1-4, is SQTIHQWPATLVQPVGSPLSLECTVEGTSNPNLYWYRQAAGRGLQLLFYSVGIGQISSEVPQNLSASRPQDRQFILSSKKLLLSDSGFYLCAWSTGEKLFFGSGTQLSVL.

Remarks on this clonotype: A much larger clone lies a single base off, so this may be a read error. V gene TRBV18 combines with J gene TRBJ2-3, with D unclear. Germline V gene lookup returns CDR1 KGHSH and CDR2 LQKENI. There are 13 residues in the CDR3. The ends were cut back, 6 bases at V and 1 base at J, with 8 bases in the middle. The CDR3 DNA reads TGTGCCAGCTCCCTCACTGGCACAGATACGCAGTATTTT. It codes for CASSLTGTDTQYF.

This clonotype was detected only once. The chain recombines TRBV29-1 with TRBJ2-2; a possible D gene is TRBD1 (6 bases). Trimming pared 8 bases from V and 4 bases from J, leaving 14 bases between. Germline CDR1 SQVTM, CDR2 ANQGSEA. The CDR3 has 13 residues. This chain's CDR3 is CSPRGTPTGELFF. DNA for the CDR3: TGCAGCCCTAGGGGGACCCCCACCGGGGAGCTGTTTTTT.

The sample holds one count of this clonotype. Possible read error: a much larger clone is one base away. The gene calls are TRBV3-1 and TRBJ1-5; D gene unclear. The CDR3 sequence is 14 residues long. The germline CDR1 and CDR2 sequences are LGHDT and YNNKEL (reference sequence). CDR3 amino acids: CPSSHSGGNQPQHF. CDR3 DNA: TGTCCCAGCAGCCACTCTGGTGGGAATCAGCCCCAGCATTTT.

About this clonotype itself: A read error may explain this, as a much larger clone is one base away. This is likely a read error, given that the CDR3 carries no conserved phenylalanine or tryptophan at its end. The chain joins TRBV12-3 or TRBV12-4 to TRBJ2-1; 7 positions agree with TRBD2. The V segment lost 6 bases and the J segment 9 bases; nucleotides outside the gene matches: 5. The CDR3 sequence is 12 residues long. The CDR3 sequence is CASSPRETEQFY. DNA of the CDR3: TGTGCCAGCAGCCCGCGGGAGACTGAGCAGTTCTAC.

In this sample, this clonotype turned up many times. CDR3 in amino acids: CASSFGTAHTDTQYF. The CDR3 DNA is TGTGCCAGCAGTTTTGGGACAGCCCACACAGATACGCAGTATTTT. This chain links TRBV6-6 with TRBJ2-3; 7 bases are shared with TRBD1. Germline V gives CDR1 MNHNY, CDR2 SVGAGI (reference sequence). The V gene end was trimmed by 4 bases and the J gene end by 2 bases; junction bases not matched to a gene: 6. CDR3 length equals 15 residues.

This chain joins TRBV7-2 and TRBJ2-7, with 7 bases matching TRBD1. The V and J ends lost 2 bases and 3 bases, in that order; junction bases with no gene match: 1. Germline values: CDR1 SGHTA, CDR2 FQGNSA. The CDR3 consists of 13 residues. DNA for the CDR3: TGTGCCAGCAGCTTACCAGGGGGCTACGAGCAGTACTTC. It encodes CASSLPGGYEQYF.

There are many counts of this clonotype. The chain uses TRBV13 and TRBJ2-1; unclear D gene. V lost 1 base to trimming and J lost 6 bases, with 16 bases between them. The CDR3 extends over 16 amino acids. Germline-derived CDR1 and CDR2 are PRHDT and FYEKMQ (reference sequence). The CDR3 reads CASSLEDGVTLNEQFF. The CDR3 bases are TGTGCCAGCAGCTTAGAGGATGGGGTCACCCTCAATGAGCAGTTCTTC.

This chain connects TRBV19 to TRBJ2-1; the match to TRBD2 covers 7 bases. This CDR3 contains 18 residues. The trim removed 9 bases at V and 8 bases at J, leaving 25 bases unmatched. Germline CDR1 is LNHDA and CDR2 is SQIVND (reference sequence). As DNA, the CDR3 is TGTGCCAGCAGTTTTAGTTCCTTAGTTGCGGGGGTATTCGATGAGCAGTTCTTC. Protein: CASSFSSLVAGVFDEQFF.

This clonotype was observed at least ten times. The V gene is TRBV3-1, the J gene TRBJ2-7; D gene unclear. The germline V gene encodes CDR1 LGHDT and CDR2 YNNKEL (reference sequence). The CDR3 runs to 12 residues. V was pared by 4 bases and J by 5 bases, with 9 bases between. CDR3 residues: CASSPPFHEQYF. CDR3 in DNA: TGTGCCAGCAGCCCCCCGTTTCACGAGCAGTACTTC.

In regard to this clonotype: A much bigger clone sits one base away, suggesting this may be a read error. The genes are TRBV11-2 and TRBJ2-7; D gene uncertain. Germline CDR1 SGHAT, CDR2 FQNNGV. The V end was cut by 5 bases, the J end by 2 bases, with 19 bases between. The CDR3 extends over 16 amino acids. The CDR3 here is CASSPMGRWRAYEQYF. The DNA of the CDR3 is TGTGCCAGCAGCCCCATGGGCCGATGGAGAGCCTACGAGCAGTACTTC.

In regard to this clonotype: A much larger clone lies a single base off, so this may be a read error. No conserved phenylalanine or tryptophan ends this CDR3, so it is likely a read error. The chain uses TRBV20-1 and TRBJ2-7; TRBD1 matches 9 bases. The CDR3 consists of 15 residues. CDR1 is DFQATT, CDR2 SNEGSKA, per germline (reference sequence). The V gene end was trimmed by 4 bases and the J gene end by 3 bases; junction bases not matched to a gene: 10. CDR3 nucleotide sequence: TGCAGTGCTAAACCCGACAGGGGGGTGGGCTACGAGCAGTACTCC. Encoded protein: CSAKPDRGVGYEQYS.

This clonotype was found many times. CDR3 region: CASSLARQGFTF. The CDR3 DNA sequence: TGTGCCAGCAGCTTAGCCCGACAGGGATTCACCTTC. The chain carries TRBV11-2 and TRBJ1-2, with 7 bases lining up with TRBD1. Germline lookup yields CDR1 SGHAT and CDR2 FQNNGV. The CDR3 contains 12 residues. Trimming took 1 base from V and 13 from J; bases not matched to a gene: 6.

This clonotype has just a few counts. A clone one base away is much larger, so this may be a read error. This chain connects TRBV20-1 to TRBJ2-1; TRBD1 might be the D (6 bases). Germline loops: CDR1 DFQATT, CDR2 SNEGSKA (reference sequence). The CDR3 spans 14 residues. The CDR3 here is CSAQTGSSYTEQFF. For the CDR3, the DNA is TGCAGTGCACAGACAGGCAGCTCCTACACTGAGCAGTTCTTC.

This clonotype was counted ten times or more. V gene TRBV9 combines with J gene TRBJ2-3; D gene uncertain. The CDR3 is made up of 15 amino acids. Germline lookup yields CDR1 SGDLS and CDR2 YYNGEE. The V end lost 0 bases, the J end lost 3 bases, and 11 bases lay between the germline ends. The CDR3 sequence: CASSVAGQSTDTQYF. CDR3 bases: TGTGCCAGCAGCGTAGCTGGGCAGAGTACAGATACGCAGTATTTT. Combining the CDR3 with reference TRBV9 and TRBJ2-3 gives the whole variable domain DSGVTQTPKHLITATGQRVTLRCSPRSGDLSVYWYQQSLDQGLQFLIQYYNGEERAKGNILERFSAQQFPDLHSELNLSSLELGDSALYFCASSVAGQSTDTQYFGPGTRLTVL.

The chain employs TRBV19 and TRBJ2-7; 9 nucleotides agree with TRBD1. V was pared by 10 bases and J by 4 bases, with 17 bases of the junction left unmatched. The CDR3 has 16 residues. Germline assignment: CDR1 LNHDA and CDR2 SQIVND (reference sequence). The CDR3 loop is CAISSGQGPGLYEQYF. The DNA for the CDR3 is TGTGCCATAAGTTCGGGACAGGGTCCTGGCCTTTACGAGCAGTACTTC.

The chain is built from TRBV20-1 and TRBJ2-3; the D is unclear. Germline-derived CDR1 and CDR2 are DFQATT and SNEGSKA (reference sequence). This CDR3 has 21 amino acids. Trimming stripped 1 base from V and 0 bases from J, with 29 bases between. The CDR3: CSARATGSYESQALSTDTQYF. CDR3 nucleotides: TGCAGTGCTAGAGCAACCGGGTCCTACGAGAGTCAGGCACTTAGCACAGATACGCAGTATTTT.